This TCR beta chain was sequenced in a study of cytomegalovirus exposure and HLA in healthy donors. Study background: According to later analysis, the same platform produced the approximately 130 validation and several hundred first-cohort repertoires. Study results and limitations: CMV antigen specificity of a few CMV-associated chains was confirmed in vitro. Later, an analysis found that TCR clusters from the first cohort tended to co-occur in the 110 or so validation repertoires. The majority of TCR sequences were rare, yet some public TCRs appeared in many donors.

Sequencing used immunoSEQ multiplex PCR; TCRdb keeps in-frame clones, though not all of them. Among 150,000 to 200,000 clones, about 90% were seen once, and the ten largest hold 4% to 5%. Note on this clone: The antigen is unknown.

CDR3 length: 14 residues. Germline V gene sequence: CDR1 MNHEY, CDR2 SVGAGI. The V end lost 2 bases, the J end lost 0 bases, and 8 bases lay between the germline ends. The chain joins TRBV6-5 to TRBJ2-7; unclear D gene. Sequencing input: PBMCs. This sequence was found in a man younger than 30 in good health and CMV-seropositive. The CDR3 sequence is CASSYQLVSYEQYF. The CDR3 region has the DNA TGTGCCAGCAGTTACCAGCTAGTCTCCTACGAGCAGTACTTC.